What follows are 19 T cell receptor beta chains derived from one specimen sequenced in a study of blood T cells in healthy people across ages. Next came a second PCR, run for about 7 to 12 cycles, which used a sample-barcoded 5' primer along with a J-beta primer mix. TCRdb independently ran MiXCR on the 5' RACE reads; one entry per CDR3 protein. Altogether 800,000 to 950,000 distinct CDR3 sequences are present, almost 30% being singletons, with the ten largest covering roughly a tenth. The sample was also linked to a second study, of T cells of mothers and their children.

The sample taken for sequencing was blood. These receptors originate from a woman between 40 and 50 years old in good health.

In this sample, this clonotype turned up a few times. The chain is built from TRBV27 and TRBJ2-7, with 10 bases lining up with TRBD2. J was trimmed by 1 base and V by 2 bases; bases with no gene match: 8. The CDR3 totals 17 residues. The germline V gene encodes CDR1 MNHEY and CDR2 SMNVEV (reference sequence). CDR3 coding DNA: TGTGCCAGCAGTTTAGGCGGTTCTAGCGGGGGATCCTACGAGCAGTACTTC. It is translated as CASSLGGSSGGSYEQYF.

The table lists this clonotype with many counts. The genes are TRBV20-1 and TRBJ2-7, with 8 positions matching TRBD1. V lost 2 bases and J lost 4; bases outside the gene matches: 7. Germline CDR1 DFQATT, CDR2 SNEGSKA (reference sequence). CDR3 length equals 14 residues. Here the CDR3 reads CSARPPGGWYEQYF. The CDR3 coding sequence is TGCAGTGCTAGACCCCCAGGGGGCTGGTACGAGCAGTACTTC.

V is TRBV20-1 and J is TRBJ1-2, with D uncertain. Trimming cost V 0 bases and J 0 bases, with 5 bases left between them. The V gene's germline CDR1 is DFQATT and CDR2 SNEGSKA (reference sequence). This CDR3 comprises 13 residues. The CDR3: CSARDGTNYGYTF. For the CDR3, the DNA is TGCAGTGCTAGAGATGGAACTAACTATGGCTACACCTTC.

This chain uses TRBV6-1 with TRBJ2-1, with 9 positions matching TRBD2. The germline gives CDR1 MNHNS, CDR2 SASEGT. The V gene end was trimmed by 6 bases and the J gene end by 13 bases; junction bases not matched to a gene: 7. The CDR3 has 12 residues. The CDR3 spells CASSHTSGRQFF. DNA for the CDR3: TGTGCCAGCAGCCACACTAGCGGGCGCCAGTTCTTC.

The V and J genes are TRBV30 and TRBJ1-2; 7 bases align to TRBD1. V lost 2 bases to trimming and J lost 7 bases; unmatched junction nucleotides: 7. Germline loops: CDR1 GTSNPN, CDR2 SVGIG (reference sequence). The CDR3 has 13 amino acids. This CDR3 is CAWSSTGRFGYTF. CDR3 DNA: TGTGCCTGGAGTTCGACAGGGCGGTTTGGCTACACCTTC.

This clonotype was detected a few times. The rearrangement joins TRBV5-1 to TRBJ1-1, with D uncertain. Germline V gene sequence: CDR1 SGHRS, CDR2 YFSETQ. The ends were cut back, 4 bases at V and 1 base at J, with 14 bases in the middle. The CDR3 sequence is 15 residues long. CDR3 nucleotide sequence: TGCGCCAGCAGCGCCGGGCTACCCTCGAACACTGAAGCTTTCTTT. Protein sequence: CASSAGLPSNTEAFF.

The V and J genes are TRBV5-5 and TRBJ2-1; no clear D gene. Germline-derived CDR1 and CDR2 are SGHKS and YYEKEE (reference sequence). Trimming pared 0 bases from V and 5 bases from J, leaving 6 bases between. This CDR3 region has 13 residues. This chain's CDR3 is CASSLDLHNEQFF. For the CDR3, the DNA is TGTGCCAGCAGCTTGGATCTTCACAATGAGCAGTTCTTC.

This clonotype has a count of ten or more. The J gene is TRBJ1-1, the V gene TRBV27; possibly TRBD1 for D (5 bases). Trimming stripped 6 bases from V and 4 bases from J, with 15 bases between. Per the germline V gene, CDR1 is MNHEY and CDR2 is SMNVEV (reference sequence). This CDR3 has 14 amino acids. Written as DNA, the CDR3 is TGTGCCAGCAGGCCCAGGGCGGAAGGCACTGAAGCTTTCTTT. Residues: CASRPRAEGTEAFF.

This clonotype was found a few times. The rearrangement links TRBV7-2 to TRBJ2-7, with 10 nucleotides matching TRBD1. With V trimmed by 2 bases and J by 3 bases, 4 bases remained unmatched. This CDR3 has 15 residues. CDR1 is SGHTA and CDR2 is FQGNSA in the germline V gene. Here the CDR3 DNA reads TGTGCCAGCAGCTTATGGGGACAGGGGAACTACGAGCAGTACTTC. Amino acid sequence: CASSLWGQGNYEQYF.

In its sample, this clonotype was seen many times. This sequence joins TRBV11-2 and TRBJ2-7; the D call may be TRBD1 or TRBD2 (5 bases each). The germline gives CDR1 SGHAT, CDR2 FQNNGV. This CDR3 region has 13 residues. The V gene lost 9 bases and the J gene lost 3 bases, with 15 bases spanning the gap. The CDR3, as DNA: TGTGCCAGTACTTTCCGGGACCTCTACGAGCAGTACTTC. This gives the protein CASTFRDLYEQYF.

This chain joins TRBV7-2 and TRBJ2-7, with D perhaps given as TRBD1 or TRBD2 (6 bases each). The CDR3 totals 11 residues. Germline-derived CDR1 and CDR2 are SGHTA and FQGNSA. The germline V and J ends were trimmed by 6 bases and 7 bases, with 10 bases remaining between them. This chain's CDR3 is CASRRRGEQYF. The CDR3 DNA reads TGTGCCAGCAGGCGGAGGGGGGAGCAGTACTTC.

The rearrangement links TRBV20-1 to TRBJ2-1; 7 nucleotides align to TRBD1. Germline V gene sequence: CDR1 DFQATT, CDR2 SNEGSKA (reference sequence). V shed 5 bases and J 4 bases; nucleotides not matched to a gene: 8. There are 14 residues in the CDR3. DNA for the CDR3: TGCAGTGCTTCTCGACAGGGACAATACAATGAGCAGTTCTTC. Translation: CSASRQGQYNEQFF.

This clonotype was found a few times. The chain is built from TRBV7-2 and TRBJ2-1, with 8 bases lining up with TRBD2. CDR3 length: 15 amino acids. From germline, CDR1 is SGHTA and CDR2 FQGNSA. V dropped 4 bases and J dropped 3; count of bases not matched to a gene: 5. Here the CDR3 DNA reads TGTGCCAGCAGCTCCACTAGCGGTATCTACAATGAGCAGTTCTTC. Its protein is CASSSTSGIYNEQFF.

V and J are TRBV9 and TRBJ1-2; 8 bases fit TRBD1. The junction had 9 bases not matched to a gene; V was cut back by 3 bases and J by 2 bases. CDR3 size: 16 residues. CDR1 and CDR2 (germline): SGDLS, YYNGEE. The CDR3 bases are TGTGCCAGCAGCGCGGATCGAGACAGGGGCAACTATGGCTACACCTTC. Its translation is CASSADRDRGNYGYTF.

This clonotype was found many times. The gene calls are TRBV7-2 and TRBJ2-5, with 10 bases lining up with TRBD1. The junction had 4 bases not matched to a gene; V was cut back by 4 bases and J by 5 bases. Looked up from germline, CDR1 is SGHTA and CDR2 is FQGNSA. The CDR3 extends over 14 amino acids. The CDR3 loop reads CASSSPGQGETQYF. The CDR3 bases are TGTGCCAGCAGCTCACCGGGACAGGGGGAGACCCAGTACTTC.

In nucleotides, the CDR3 is TGCGCCAGCAGCTTTATGGGGACAGGGGAAGACTACGAGCAGTACTTC. It is translated as CASSFMGTGEDYEQYF. The rearrangement joins TRBV5-1 to TRBJ2-7; 10 bases map to TRBD1. J was trimmed by 3 bases and V by 2 bases; bases with no gene match: 8. The germline V gene has CDR1 SGHRS and CDR2 YFSETQ. This CDR3 has 16 residues.

As to this clonotype: One end of the junction does not line up with germline, which may come from a read error. The chain combines TRBV7-2 with TRBJ2-5; D is perhaps TRBD2 (5 bases). CDR3 size: 16 residues. Germline V CDR1 and CDR2: SGHTA, FQGNSA. The DNA for the CDR3 is TGTGCCGGCAGCTTAGAGGCTAGCAGACCTTGGGAGACCCAGTACTTC. Translation gives CAGSLEASRPWETQYF.

This clonotype was observed a few times. The V gene is TRBV11-2, the J gene TRBJ2-1, with 11 bases identical to TRBD2. Germline V lookup: CDR1 SGHAT, CDR2 FQNNGV. CDR3 length equals 15 residues. J was trimmed by 6 bases and V by 5 bases; bases with no gene match: 6. CDR3: CASSRATSGANEQFF. CDR3 coding DNA: TGTGCCAGCAGCCGAGCGACTAGCGGGGCCAATGAGCAGTTCTTC.

The chain uses TRBV6-6 and TRBJ1-5, with TRBD1 matching 11 bases. This CDR3 has 16 amino acids. Looked up from germline, CDR1 is MNHNY and CDR2 is SVGAGI (reference sequence). V was clipped by 4 bases and J by 1 base; unmatched bases: 3. CDR3 in amino acids: CASSLDRGRSNQPQHF. CDR3 bases: TGTGCCAGCAGTTTGGACAGGGGGCGAAGCAATCAGCCCCAGCATTTT.